This entry lists 7 T cell receptor beta chains sequenced from one sample in a study of OX40 agonist ivuxolimab in advanced cancers. Some clones are missing from TCRdb's copy, which holds only in-frame ones; the method was immunoSEQ multiplex PCR. The sample lists approximately 79,000 clones, around nine tenths occurring once. The sequences come from CD4+ or CD8+ T cells sorted from blood, collected in a trial of the OX40 agonist ivuxolimab. Every receptor here comes from an adult with an advanced solid tumor such as melanoma, head and neck, liver or kidney cancer.

The rearrangement links TRBV7-2 to TRBJ1-1, with D maybe TRBD1 (6 bases). Germline values: CDR1 SGHTA, CDR2 FQGNSA. Trimming removed 2 bases at V and 4 bases at J, with 11 bases between. This CDR3 contains 14 residues. CDR3 region: CASSLTGGGTEAFF. The CDR3 region has the DNA TGTGCCAGCAGCTTAACCGGAGGGGGCACTGAAGCTTTCTTT.

This clone was recorded only once. J is TRBJ1-2 and V is TRBV18, with 8 bases fitting TRBD1. V was clipped by 5 bases and J by 0 bases; unmatched bases: 2. The CDR3 consists of 14 residues. Germline CDR1 and CDR2: KGHSH and LQKENI. CDR3 amino acids: CASSEGQANYGYTF. The DNA for the CDR3 is TGTGCCAGCTCAGAGGGACAGGCTAACTATGGCTACACCTTC.

This chain's CDR3 is CASSKDKLGSYEQYF. CDR3 nucleotides: TGTGCCAGCAGTAAAGACAAGCTAGGCTCCTACGAGCAGTACTTC. This chain joins TRBV27 and TRBJ2-7; unclear D gene. This CDR3 has 15 amino acids. Germline V gives CDR1 MNHEY, CDR2 SMNVEV (reference sequence). V lost 5 bases to trimming and J lost 0 bases, with 14 bases between them.

The rearrangement joins TRBV6-5 to TRBJ1-2; D is unclear. CDR3 length: 9 residues. Germline V gives CDR1 MNHEY, CDR2 SVGAGI. The germline V and J ends were trimmed by 5 bases and 10 bases, with 5 bases remaining between them. This chain's CDR3 is CASSKPYTF. The CDR3 nucleotides read TGTGCCAGCAGTAAACCCTACACCTTC.

The genes are TRBV9 and TRBJ1-5; D possibly corresponds to TRBD1 (5 bases). V dropped 3 bases and J dropped 9 bases, with 13 bases sitting between them. CDR1 SGDLS and CDR2 YYNGEE come from the germline V gene. This CDR3 has 13 residues. CDR3 nucleotide sequence: TGTGCCAGCAGCGCCGGGACGTTGGGGCCCCAGCATTTT. It encodes CASSAGTLGPQHF.

This chain joins TRBV6-5 and TRBJ1-2; possible D gene TRBD1, 5 bases. Deletions cut 8 bases from V and 5 bases from J, with 9 bases between. In germline, CDR1 is MNHEY, CDR2 SVGAGI. The CDR3 spans 11 residues. In nucleotides, the CDR3 is TGTGCCAGCGGGGCAACTTATGGCTACACCTTC. Protein product: CASGATYGYTF.

The gene calls are TRBV7-3 and TRBJ2-2; D may correspond to TRBD1 or TRBD2 (5 bases each). The CDR3 runs 16 residues. V was shortened by 6 bases and J by 6 bases, with 20 bases between the two germline ends. CDR1 and CDR2 from the germline V gene are SGHTA and FQGTGA. CDR3 sequence (DNA): TGTGCCAGCAGTCCGGGGACCGTTAGGGGACCCGGGGAGCTGTTTTTT. It is translated as CASSPGTVRGPGELFF.